This TCR beta chain was documented in a study of post-analysis software for immune sequencing data. Study outcomes and limitations: With F measure, samples from one preparation batch clustered together strongly. A handful of TRBV segments were significantly more frequent in patients than in controls. TRBV5-6, TRBV5-1 and TRBV20-1 were among these segments. For normalized Chao1 diversity, multiple sclerosis patients scored significantly lower than controls did.

Unique molecular identifiers were carried by the TCR beta cDNA libraries. TCRdb fed the PCR reads into MiXCR, producing one record per CDR3 protein. Found here are approximately 570,000 distinct CDR3 sequences, about 40% of them singletons; the top ten hold under 2%. On this clonotype: Antigen: not known.

The CDR3 contains 16 residues. Looked up from germline, CDR1 is LGHNA and CDR2 is YNFKEQ. The V gene lost 4 bases and the J gene lost 2 bases, with 16 bases spanning the gap. This TCR was recovered from a girl between 10 and 17 years old with multiple sclerosis. The chain employs TRBV4-2 and TRBJ2-3; D perhaps matches TRBD1 (6 bases). Sequencing was carried out using blood. CDR3 in amino acids: CASSPGPGVDTDTQYF. As DNA, the CDR3 is TGTGCCAGCAGCCCCGGGCCAGGGGTAGACACAGATACGCAGTATTTT.